These 17 T cell receptor beta chains were sequenced from one sample in a study of T cells expressing NK-cell markers. TCRdb reprocessed the 5' RACE reads; each CDR3 protein has one entry and no DNA is given. This listing includes 500,000 to 700,000 distinct CDR3 sequences. The sample consisted of blood T cells: a sorted CD56 or NKG2C T cell subset, CD4+ or CD8+ T cells, or bulk PBMC T cells (not recorded which). The source is a man between 18 and 29 years old in good health.

This chain connects TRBV15 to TRBJ2-1; with no DNA, the TCRdb D assignment of TRBD1 cannot be verified. From germline, CDR1 is LNHNV and CDR2 YYDKDF (reference sequence). The CDR3 covers 18 residues. CDR3 residues: CATSRVTSQASSYNEQFF.

The chain recombines TRBV12-3 or TRBV12-4 with TRBJ2-1; with no DNA, the TCRdb D assignment of TRBD2 cannot be verified. There are 16 residues in the CDR3. Here the CDR3 reads CASRPPGLAGSYEQFF.

The chain joins TRBV20-1 to TRBJ2-5; TCRdb's D call of TRBD1 is untestable without DNA. This CDR3 has 14 residues. Germline assignment: CDR1 DFQATT and CDR2 SNEGSKA (reference sequence). CDR3 in amino acids: CSASHLRGQETQYF.

The chain links TRBV24-1 to TRBJ2-3; TCRdb's D call, TRBD1, is unchecked because there is no DNA. The CDR3 contains 13 residues. The germline V gene has CDR1 KGHDR and CDR2 SFDVKD. CDR3 sequence reads: CASSGGGADTQYF.

The chain is built from TRBV6-2 or TRBV6-3 and TRBJ2-7; as DNA is missing, the TRBD1 call by TCRdb cannot be tested. The CDR3 covers 15 residues. From germline, CDR1 is MNHEY and CDR2 SVGEGT. The CDR3 protein is CASSSTGGGGNEQYF.

The chain is built from TRBV5-1 and TRBJ2-1; TCRdb indicates TRBD2, and absent DNA this call remains unverified. The germline V gene encodes CDR1 SGHRS and CDR2 YFSETQ. The CDR3 is made up of 14 amino acids. The CDR3 is CASRVASGKNEQFF.

The chain couples TRBV14 to TRBJ2-1. Germline lookup yields CDR1 SGHDN and CDR2 FVKESK. The CDR3 is made up of 13 amino acids. The CDR3 region is CASSQDLMNEQFF.

V and J are TRBV11-1 and TRBJ2-1; TCRdb names TRBD1, which stays unverified in the absence of DNA. Germline CDR1 is SGHAT and CDR2 is FQDESV (reference sequence). CDR3 length equals 18 residues. This chain's CDR3 is CASSLGDSGTPYYNEQFF.

The chain couples TRBV25-1 to TRBJ2-2. The CDR3 spans 16 residues. Germline-derived CDR1 and CDR2 are MGHDK and SYGVNS. CDR3 protein: CASSESPSRNTGELFF. The full variable domain, in which reference TRBV25-1 and TRBJ2-2 provide the parts outside the CDR3, is EADIYQTPRYLVIGTGKKITLECSQTMGHDKMYWYQQDPGMELHLIHYSYGVNSTEKGDLSSESTVSRIRTEHFPLTLESARPSHTSQYLCASSESPSRNTGELFFGEGSRLTVL.

This chain connects TRBV27 to TRBJ2-2; TCRdb names TRBD2, which stays unverified in the absence of DNA. Germline CDR1 is MNHEY and CDR2 is SMNVEV (reference sequence). The CDR3 sequence is 15 residues long. The CDR3 sequence: CASKDPGLTTGELFF.

The rearrangement joins TRBV12-3 or TRBV12-4 to TRBJ2-1; TCRdb selects TRBD2, and the lack of DNA leaves this call unchecked. CDR3 size: 16 residues. Here the CDR3 reads CASSPVRGLAGGEQFF.

The gene calls are TRBV4-1 and TRBJ2-1; checking the TCRdb D call of TRBD2 is not possible without DNA. Looked up from germline, CDR1 is MGHRA and CDR2 is YSYEKL. This CDR3 has 16 residues. CDR3 protein: CASSQGGLALYNEQFF.

This chain connects TRBV4-3 to TRBJ1-2. The CDR3 has 15 residues. The germline V gene encodes CDR1 LGHNA and CDR2 YSLEER. The CDR3 here is CASSQDPGANYGYTF.

The chain employs TRBV30 and TRBJ2-4; the D call from TCRdb, TRBD2, cannot be confirmed without DNA. CDR1 and CDR2 (germline): GTSNPN, SVGIG (reference sequence). This CDR3 has 17 amino acids. The CDR3 protein is CAWSLTSGGLAKNIQYF.

The V call is TRBV6-5, the J call TRBJ2-2; TCRdb proposes TRBD2, but this gene call is untestable without DNA. Per germline, CDR1 MNHEY and CDR2 SVGAGI. The CDR3 covers 16 residues. CDR3 protein: CASSYSRGREGRELFF.

The gene calls are TRBV27 and TRBJ2-6; with no DNA, the TCRdb D assignment of TRBD1 cannot be verified. The CDR3 extends over 17 amino acids. Germline V CDR1 and CDR2: MNHEY, SMNVEV (reference sequence). CDR3: CASSLGTLRDGANVLTF.

The rearrangement uses TRBV5-1 and TRBJ2-1; the TCRdb D gene call, TRBD2, has no DNA to confirm it. From germline, CDR1 is SGHRS and CDR2 YFSETQ. The CDR3 spans 15 residues. CDR3 in amino acids: CASSKTSGMVGEQFF. The complete variable domain, with remaining parts taken from reference TRBV5-1 and TRBJ2-1, reads KAGVTQTPRYLIKTRGQQVTLSCSPISGHRSVSWYQQTPGQGLQFLFEYFSETQRNKGNFPGRFSGRQFSNSRSEMNVSTLELGDSALYLCASSKTSGMVGEQFFGPGTRLTVL.